The present T cell receptor (beta chain) was sequenced within a study of beta chain features in type 1 diabetes (dated by TCRdb to 2017 to 2018). With regard to the full study: Mean age, gender distribution, total cell number and subset yield were not different between patients and healthy donors. A total of under 140,000,000 sorted cells were examined across all samples, and the number of cells per subset was strongly correlated with RNA yield. In the study, TCRB repertoires of sorted circulating CD4+ T cell subsets from recently diagnosed type 1 diabetes patients were compared with those of matched healthy donors. Regulatory and stem cell-like memory subsets were isolated from only 8 patients and roughly 8 healthy donors, whereas naive and central memory subsets came from all 28 donors.

A note on this clone: The specificity of this receptor is unknown. No base quality values were provided; no much bigger clone lies one nucleotide off.

From each donor, a single peripheral blood sample of around 120 mL on average was drawn into heparinised tubes. A BD FACSAria II and a panel including CD45RO, CCR7, CD25, CD127, CD95 and CD27 were used to sort naive, central memory, regulatory and stem cell-like memory CD4+ T cells. Every sorted population had a purity above 95%. Right away, PBMCs were isolated by Lymphoprep density gradient centrifugation and were stained directly, with no culture step. Samples were stained and sorted in pairs, with one healthy donor and one patient per experiment, so that batch effects were minimized. The research as a whole found: Naive, central memory and regulatory TCRB repertoires appeared to be more alike among patients than among healthy donors. Because the HLA sub-analyses included only small numbers of individuals, any influence of HLA type on TCRB rearrangement was left unresolved. Because cDNA was sequenced instead of genomic DNA, highly expressing activated cells could be over-represented, though the groups showed no difference in activation or CD3 levels. A moderate but significant shortening of TCRB CDR3 length was observed in type 1 diabetes patients in all four CD4+ subsets. Patients with type 1 diabetes made fewer insertions and deleted more nucleotides at VDJ recombination sites, implying thymic rearrangement abnormalities. Shorter templates might be favored by PCR, yet because patient and control samples were amplified and corrected together, any such skew would affect both groups equally.

Looking up the germline V gene yields CDR1 SGHTA and CDR2 FQGNSA. Between the V and J ends, shortened by 5 bases and 9 bases respectively, the junction contains 17 bases. The CDR3 holds 14 amino acids from the cysteine to the phenylalanine. The retained sequence is limited to the CDR3, 42 bases, with the frame set at the first base. The entire isolated RNA was reverse transcribed using the High Capacity cDNA Reverse Transcription Kit, and thus expressed TCRB transcripts were sequenced. Naive, central memory and regulatory T cell samples underwent deep immunoSEQ sequencing, averaging approximately 3.3 million total reads per sample. Sorted cells were lysed in RLT buffer and RNA was extracted with DNase-treated RNeasy Micro or Mini kits, depending on cell number. To prevent cross-contamination, each cell subset was processed individually, whereas patient and healthy donor samples were processed jointly. TCRB sequences were amplified from cDNA with the immunoSEQ multiplex PCR, producing 87-bp fragments spanning the CDR3 region. The amplicons were sequenced using the Illumina HiSeq platform. For the original study's pipeline: Synthetic template baselines were used to correct PCR bias computationally, reads within Hamming distance 2 were collapsed, and singletons that could not be merged were discarded. Reads were aligned against IMGT to assign V, D and J genes, CDR3 length and insertions or deletions at six rearrangement sites. Within each subset, clonotype counts were normalized to sorted cell number, after which true diversity and Gini coefficients were computed with the tcR R package. Repertoire sharing was quantified using the overlap coefficient calculated on TCRB nucleotide sequences. Out-of-frame TCRB sequences from naive cells were analyzed as a proxy for the pre-selection repertoire. TCRdb's version of the immuneACCESS table is confined to in-frame rearrangements and falls short of the full clone set. An unresolved V gene accounts for under half of the shortfall where checked; the remainder is of unknown origin. D and trimming come from the DNA, and the V and J calls and clone size come from that table. In this sample the table shows about 450,000 clones, about an eighth of which occur a single time. The top ten clonotypes cover about 0.042% of the sample.

This TCR derives from a woman under 30 in good health. Sequencing was carried out using naive CD4+ T cells from blood. Explained via the paper, the cell subset or site label denotes: true naive CD4+ T cells. The V and J genes are TRBV7-2 and TRBJ2-1; the D region is possibly TRBD1 or TRBD2, each matching across 6 bases. The CDR3 region reads CASSTGGPQGEQFF. The nucleotides read TGTGCCAGCAGCACTGGGGGGCCGCAGGGTGAGCAGTTCTTC.